The T cell receptor (beta chain) under discussion was sequenced for a study of blood T cells in healthy people across ages. Overall study context: The template switching approach captured approximately one barcoded beta molecule for every two T cells. Study-level findings and limits: Donor CMV infection status was unknown, possibly confounding age-related changes in expanded clonotypes. Aged donors had fewer naive CD4+ cells and lower diversity than long-lived donors.

V lost 1 base to trimming and J lost 5 bases, with 4 bases between them. The CDR3 spans 12 residues. CDR1 MGHRA and CDR2 YSYEKL come from the germline V gene. The authors ran a second PCR of 7 to 11 cycles using a sample-barcoded 5' primer and a J-beta primer mix. TCRdb used MiXCR to reprocess the 5' RACE reads, holding one entry per CDR3 protein. The profile shows over 1.5 million distinct CDR3 sequences, around 48% of them singletons. This clonotype was recorded many times. The antigen remains unidentified. Total RNA extraction produced at least 5 micrograms (per sample) for the study. V and J are TRBV4-1 and TRBJ2-3; D not certain. Source material: blood. This clonotype originated in a woman in her thirties or forties in good health. CDR3 nucleotide sequence: TGCGCCAGCAGCCAAGCGCTAGATACGCAGTATTTT. Protein product: CASSQALDTQYF.